These 19 T cell receptor beta chains were all obtained from the same sample, sequenced in a study of sequential checkpoint blockade in melanoma. The sample's treatment: randomized to nivolumab then ipilimumab (arm A) or the reverse (arm B). Assay: immunoSEQ multiplex PCR; the TCRdb copy retains only in-frame clones and omits some. The table includes tens of thousands of clones, roughly 32% detected once. The sequences come from tumor tissue (inferred from file names), collected from a patient given nivolumab and ipilimumab in sequence. These receptors originate from a human donor with melanoma.

This chain uses TRBV5-1 with TRBJ2-1, with a weak D call TRBD1 (5 bases). Per the germline V gene, CDR1 is SGHRS and CDR2 is YFSETQ. Trimming removed 1 base at V and 8 bases at J, with 13 bases between. There are 14 residues in the CDR3. The CDR3 reads CASSLRAGLDEQFF. CDR3 coding DNA: TGCGCCAGCAGCTTGCGCGCAGGGTTGGATGAGCAGTTCTTC.

This clone occurred a few times. V usage is TRBV11-3 and J usage is TRBJ2-1; TRBD2 aligns across 13 bases. The V segment lost 5 bases and the J segment 5 bases; nucleotides outside the gene matches: 3. CDR1 and CDR2 from the germline V gene are SGHNT and YENEEA. The CDR3 contains 15 residues. The DNA of the CDR3 is TGTGCCAGCAGCACGGGACTAGCGGGAAACAATGAGCAGTTCTTC. Residues: CASSTGLAGNNEQFF.

The J gene is TRBJ2-1, the V gene TRBV19, with D perhaps matching TRBD2 (5 bases). Trimming removed 7 bases from V and 4 bases from J, with 17 bases in between. Per germline, CDR1 LNHDA and CDR2 SQIVND (reference sequence). The CDR3 contains 15 residues. The DNA for the CDR3 is TGTGCCAGTATAGGAGGCTCTGGTTCTTACAATGAGCAGTTCTTC. Translating it yields CASIGGSGSYNEQFF.

This clone was counted a few times. The chain carries TRBV11-3 and TRBJ2-7; 10 bases map to TRBD2. This CDR3 comprises 16 residues. J was trimmed by 6 bases and V by 3 bases; bases with no gene match: 11. Germline CDR1 is SGHNT and CDR2 is YENEEA. CDR3 residues: CASSLTSGSLASEQYF. The CDR3 bases are TGTGCCAGCAGCTTGACTAGCGGGTCGCTCGCCTCCGAGCAGTACTTC.

The V gene is TRBV11-3, the J gene TRBJ2-3; TRBD2 is a possible D gene (6 bases). V was cut by 3 bases and J by 3 bases, with 13 bases left in between. This CDR3 is built from 15 residues. Looked up from germline, CDR1 is SGHNT and CDR2 is YENEEA. The CDR3 sequence: CASSFAGRSTDTQYF. CDR3 sequence (DNA): TGTGCCAGCAGCTTCGCCGGGAGATCTACAGATACGCAGTATTTT.

This clone was counted only a few times. The rearrangement joins TRBV30 to TRBJ2-1; TRBD1 matches 9 bases. Germline trimming cut 1 base from V and 7 bases from J; bases unmatched to any gene: 8. There are 15 residues in the CDR3. CDR1 and CDR2 from the germline V gene are GTSNPN and SVGIG (reference sequence). CDR3 sequence reads: CAWSGLGQGSNEQFF. CDR3 coding DNA: TGTGCCTGGAGTGGTCTGGGACAGGGATCAAATGAGCAGTTCTTC.

A remark on this clone: The sample holds other DNA sequences that translate to the same CDR3. The CDR3 protein is CASSLRGGETQYF. The CDR3 nucleotides are TGTGCCAGCAGTTTACGGGGAGGAGAGACCCAGTACTTC. The rearrangement uses TRBV6-8 and TRBJ2-5, with a tentative D call TRBD2 (6 bases). CDR3 length: 13 residues. The germline CDR1 and CDR2 sequences are MNHGY and SAAAGT. Trimming stripped 4 bases from V and 4 bases from J, with 10 bases between.

The rearrangement links TRBV19 to TRBJ2-1, with 12 bases identical to TRBD2. Germline CDR1 LNHDA, CDR2 SQIVND (reference sequence). The CDR3 is 16 amino acids. The V gene end was trimmed by 1 base and the J gene end by 9 bases; junction bases not matched to a gene: 7. The CDR3 protein is CASSIVPSGRVSEQFF. Written as DNA, the CDR3 is TGTGCCAGTAGTATAGTGCCTAGCGGGAGGGTTAGTGAGCAGTTCTTC.

The chain carries TRBV30 and TRBJ2-3; possible D gene TRBD2, 6 bases. Germline CDR1 reads GTSNPN; CDR2 reads SVGIG (reference sequence). V shed 4 bases and J shed 3 bases, with 26 bases lying between them. The CDR3 runs to 18 residues. The CDR3 reads CAWNLWGSAEGRTDTQYF. The CDR3 DNA sequence: TGTGCCTGGAATCTCTGGGGGTCCGCGGAGGGGAGGACAGATACGCAGTATTTT.

In its sample, this clone was seen a few times. The rearrangement joins TRBV6-8 to TRBJ2-1; D gene unclear. Germline V gene data show CDR1 as MNHGY and CDR2 as SAAAGT. This CDR3 has 16 amino acids. V lost 4 bases and J lost 3, with 16 bases in between. This chain's CDR3 is CASSSWGNTNYNEQFF. The DNA of the CDR3 is TGTGCCAGCAGTTCTTGGGGTAACACTAACTACAATGAGCAGTTCTTC.

J is TRBJ2-1 and V is TRBV29-1; 11 bases align to TRBD1. Trimming cost V 5 bases and J 3 bases; bases outside gene matches: 9. CDR1 is SQVTM and CDR2 is ANQGSEA in the germline V gene. The CDR3 is 16 residues long. CDR3 nucleotide sequence: TGCAGCGTTCTCCCCGGGACAGGGGGAAGCTACAATGAGCAGTTCTTC. Translated: CSVLPGTGGSYNEQFF.

This clone was picked up one time. The V and J genes are TRBV28 and TRBJ2-2; 14 bases line up with TRBD2. The junction had 7 bases not matched to a gene; V was cut back by 5 bases and J by 5 bases. The CDR3 sequence is 17 residues long. Per the germline V gene, CDR1 is MDHEN and CDR2 is SYDVKM. This CDR3 is CASSLGLAGGGTGELFF. CDR3 bases: TGTGCCAGCAGTCTCGGACTAGCGGGGGGCGGGACCGGGGAGCTGTTTTTT.

This clone was picked up a small number of times. The V and J genes are TRBV2 and TRBJ1-1, with D possibly TRBD1 on 6 matching bases. V lost 2 bases to trimming and J lost 0 bases, with 10 bases between them. The CDR3 extends over 15 amino acids. Germline values: CDR1 SNHLY, CDR2 FYNNEI. Here the CDR3 DNA reads TGTGCCAGCAGTGAACAGGGGATGATGAACACTGAAGCTTTCTTT. It codes for CASSEQGMMNTEAFF. The complete variable domain, with remaining parts taken from reference TRBV2 and TRBJ1-1, reads EPEVTQTPSHQVTQMGQEVILRCVPISNHLYFYWYRQILGQKVEFLVSFYNNEISEKSEIFDDQFSVERPDGSNFTLKIRSTKLEDSAMYFCASSEQGMMNTEAFFGQGTRLTVV.

J is TRBJ2-2 and V is TRBV10-2; 7 positions match TRBD2. CDR3 length: 16 residues. Trimming cost V 5 bases and J 1 base; bases outside gene matches: 7. The V gene's germline CDR1 is WSHSY and CDR2 SAAADI. CDR3 DNA sequence: TGCGCCAGCAGTAGACTAGCCGGAATGAACACCGGGGAGCTGTTTTTT. This gives the protein CASSRLAGMNTGELFF.

This clone was seen a handful of times. The CDR3 here is CASSNGLAGTSDEQFF. The CDR3 nucleotides read TGTGCCAGCAGCAACGGACTAGCGGGAACGTCGGATGAGCAGTTCTTC. The chain links TRBV11-3 to TRBJ2-1, with 12 bases lining up with TRBD2. Trimming removed 5 bases from V and 8 bases from J; junction bases left unmatched: 10. CDR3 length: 16 residues. The germline V gene encodes CDR1 SGHNT and CDR2 YENEEA.

CDR3 sequence reads: CASSLGYIAKNIQYF. The CDR3 DNA reads TGTGCCAGCAGCTTAGGGTATATAGCCAAAAACATTCAGTACTTC. This rearrangement joins TRBV11-3 to TRBJ2-4, with no clear D. Germline V CDR1 and CDR2: SGHNT, YENEEA. The CDR3 is made up of 15 amino acids. V gave up 1 base and J gave up 0 bases, with 7 bases separating them.

The chain recombines TRBV7-8 with TRBJ2-1; D is ambiguous. V shed 5 bases and J shed 8 bases, with 13 bases lying between them. CDR1 is SGHVS, CDR2 FQNEAQ, per germline. CDR3 length: 13 residues. The CDR3 loop reads CASSPEARHEQFF. CDR3 sequence (DNA): TGTGCCAGCAGCCCCGAGGCCAGACATGAGCAGTTCTTC.

The CDR3, as DNA: TGTGCCAGTAGTATAGCTTTTTTGGGGACAGGGCACAATGAGCAGTTCTTC. Translated: CASSIAFLGTGHNEQFF. The chain couples TRBV19 to TRBJ2-1, with 9 bases lining up with TRBD1. The CDR3 runs to 17 residues. Germline-derived CDR1 and CDR2 are LNHDA and SQIVND (reference sequence). The J segment lost 5 bases and the V segment lost 1 base, leaving 9 bases of the junction unmatched.

In this sample, this clone turned up many times. V is TRBV11-3 and J is TRBJ1-1, with no clear D. The CDR3 contains 15 residues. V lost 1 base and J 1 base, leaving 10 bases between the germline ends. Germline loops: CDR1 SGHNT, CDR2 YENEEA. The CDR3 bases are TGTGCCAGCAGCTTAGGACTGGGGTCGAACACTGAAGCTTTCTTT. Translating it yields CASSLGLGSNTEAFF.